The next 17 T cell receptor beta chains were all read from a single sample in a study of a mutant IDH1 vaccine in newly diagnosed glioma. This sample's time point: week 35, safety follow-up. Vaccination comprised doses that each held 300 ug of mutant IDH1 20-mer peptide, plus topical imiquimod. These receptors are not linked to any known antigen. This table comes from immunoSEQ multiplex PCR, and its TCRdb copy is limited to in-frame clones, with some not included. The sample holds around 50,000 clones; more than 75% are singletons and the top ten take more than 5.5%. Sequencing used PBMCs, obtained from a glioma patient whose treatment included an IDH1 peptide vaccine. These receptors came from a woman aged 40 to 50 with glioma.

The chain links TRBV18 to TRBJ2-2; D may be TRBD1 (6 bases). V was trimmed by 2 bases and J by 0 bases, leaving 10 bases between them. The CDR3 runs 16 residues. Germline V lookup: CDR1 KGHSH, CDR2 LQKENI. The DNA for the CDR3 is TGTGCCAGCTCACCAACCGGGACAACGAACACCGGGGAGCTGTTTTTT. It specifies CASSPTGTTNTGELFF.

CDR3 loop: CASSAQTSGGLETQYF. Here the CDR3 DNA reads TGTGCCAGCAGTGCCCAGACTAGCGGGGGACTGGAGACCCAGTACTTC. V usage is TRBV6-1 and J usage is TRBJ2-5; 12 bases map to TRBD2. CDR1 and CDR2 from the germline V gene are MNHNS and SASEGT. The V gene end was trimmed by 4 bases and the J gene end by 5 bases; junction bases not matched to a gene: 8. The CDR3 has 16 amino acids.

The genes are TRBV7-2 and TRBJ2-6, with a weak D call TRBD1 (6 bases). Trimming removed 4 bases from V and 4 bases from J, with 11 bases in between. In germline, CDR1 is SGHTA, CDR2 FQGNSA. The CDR3 extends over 15 amino acids. This CDR3 is CASSSQGIGANVLTF. In DNA, the CDR3 is TGTGCCAGCAGCTCACAGGGAATCGGGGCCAACGTCCTGACTTTC.

This clone was observed a handful of times. Here the CDR3 DNA reads TGTGCCAGCAGCTTAGTTGTGAACACTGAAGCTTTCTTT. Amino acid sequence: CASSLVVNTEAFF. This chain uses TRBV7-9 with TRBJ1-1; D is uncertain. Trimming left V 1 base short and J 0 bases short, with 3 bases between. CDR3 length equals 13 residues. The germline V gene encodes CDR1 SEHNR and CDR2 FQNEAQ (reference sequence). Full variable domain (remainder filled in from reference TRBV7-9 and TRBJ1-1): DTGVSQNPRHKITKRGQNVTFRCDPISEHNRLYWYRQTLGQGPEFLTYFQNEAQLEKSRLLSDRFSAERPKGSFSTLEIQRTEQGDSAMYLCASSLVVNTEAFFGQGTRLTVV.

The rearrangement uses TRBV27 and TRBJ1-1, with D perhaps matching TRBD1 (6 bases). CDR1 is MNHEY and CDR2 is SMNVEV in the germline V gene (reference sequence). The germline V and J ends were trimmed by 5 bases and 1 base, with 17 bases remaining between them. CDR3 length: 16 residues. The CDR3 DNA follows: TGTGCCAGCAGTGTCAGCATCGACAGGAGGAACACTGAAGCTTTCTTT. Translating gives CASSVSIDRRNTEAFF.

The J gene is TRBJ2-2, the V gene TRBV5-1; 10 bases are a match to TRBD2. From germline, CDR1 is SGHRS and CDR2 YFSETQ. The CDR3 runs to 17 residues. The trim removed 4 bases at V and 4 bases at J, leaving 10 bases unmatched. CDR3 nucleotides: TGCGCCAGCAGCCCGCTAGCGGGAGCTCGTCGCACCGGGGAGCTGTTTTTT. It encodes CASSPLAGARRTGELFF.

CDR3 loop: CASSHPKGGGQGRGQETQYF. The CDR3 DNA reads as TGTGCCAGCAGCCACCCCAAGGGGGGAGGACAGGGGAGGGGACAAGAGACCCAGTACTTC. This rearrangement joins TRBV4-2 to TRBJ2-5; 9 bases are a match to TRBD1. Germline V lookup: CDR1 LGHNA, CDR2 YNFKEQ. The length of the CDR3 is 20 residues. The V gene end was trimmed by 3 bases and the J gene end by 2 bases; junction bases not matched to a gene: 19.

CDR3 protein: CASSIAPIQGTRSNQPQHF. The CDR3 DNA sequence: TGTGCCAGTAGTATAGCACCGATACAGGGGACTAGGAGCAATCAGCCCCAGCATTTT. The chain has TRBV19 and TRBJ1-5; 7 bases line up with TRBD1. The ends lost 1 base at V and 1 base at J; junction bases unmatched: 13. This CDR3 spans 19 amino acids. Germline V gives CDR1 LNHDA, CDR2 SQIVND (reference sequence).

The V and J genes are TRBV7-8 and TRBJ1-2, with no clear D. There are 14 residues in the CDR3. CDR1 and CDR2 from the germline V gene are SGHVS and FQNEAQ. The V end lost 3 bases, the J end lost 4 bases, and 12 bases lay between the germline ends. CDR3 loop: CASSLVQRAYGYTF. The CDR3 DNA is TGTGCCAGCAGCTTGGTGCAGCGAGCCTATGGCTACACCTTC.

The CDR3 loop is CASSPTGTATYNEQFF. The CDR3 nucleotides are TGTGCCAGCAGCCCTACCGGGACCGCAACCTACAATGAGCAGTTCTTC. The V gene is TRBV7-6, the J gene TRBJ2-1, with D perhaps TRBD1 or TRBD2 (5 bases each). This CDR3 region has 16 residues. Germline CDR1 reads SGHVS; CDR2 reads FNYEAQ. Trimming shortened V by 5 bases and J by 2 bases, and 16 bases separated the two germline ends.

This chain links TRBV5-6 with TRBJ1-1; TRBD1 is a possible D gene (5 bases). Germline V gives CDR1 SGHDT, CDR2 YYEEEE. This CDR3 contains 12 residues. V was clipped by 0 bases and J by 8 bases, with 8 bases between them. The CDR3 here is CASSLVGGEAFF. The CDR3 nucleotides are TGTGCCAGCAGCTTGGTGGGGGGGGAAGCTTTCTTT.

The chain couples TRBV6-1 to TRBJ1-2; 9 bases fit TRBD1. The CDR3 is 15 amino acids. CDR1 and CDR2 (germline): MNHNS, SASEGT. V shed 0 bases, J shed 8 bases, and the junction held 7 bases outside the gene matches. The CDR3 bases are TGTGCCAGCAGTGAAGCCGTGGGACAGGGTTACGGCTACACCTTC. Its protein product is CASSEAVGQGYGYTF.

V usage is TRBV19 and J usage is TRBJ1-5; D is uncertain. CDR3 length: 14 residues. The V gene lost 7 bases and the J gene lost 0 bases, with 10 bases spanning the gap. Germline lookup yields CDR1 LNHDA and CDR2 SQIVND (reference sequence). The CDR3 protein is CASMVRDSNQPQHF. CDR3 nucleotides: TGTGCCAGTATGGTACGAGATAGCAATCAGCCCCAGCATTTT.

J is TRBJ1-4 and V is TRBV5-6, with D hard to call. V lost 2 bases to trimming and J lost 0 bases, with 5 bases between them. Germline values: CDR1 SGHDT, CDR2 YYEEEE. The CDR3 is 14 amino acids. The CDR3 nucleotides read TGTGCCAGCAGCTTCGAGGCAACTAATGAAAAACTGTTTTTT. Amino acids: CASSFEATNEKLFF. Drawing the rest from reference TRBV5-6 and TRBJ1-4, the complete variable domain is DAGVTQSPTHLIKTRGQQVTLRCSPKSGHDTVSWYQQALGQGPQFIFQYYEEEERQRGNFPDRFSGHQFPNYSSELNVNALLLGDSALYLCASSFEATNEKLFFGSGTQLSVL.

This clone was counted once. The chain has TRBV7-2 and TRBJ1-2; possibly TRBD1 for D (6 bases). Trimming stripped 3 bases from V and 6 bases from J, with 17 bases between. This CDR3 comprises 15 residues. CDR1 and CDR2 from the germline V gene are SGHTA and FQGNSA. This CDR3 reads CASSFGGGTSDGYTF. The DNA for the CDR3 is TGTGCCAGCAGCTTCGGTGGCGGGACATCTGATGGCTACACCTTC.

The CDR3 DNA sequence: TGTGCCTGGAGGTCAGGGTGGGGAGTCCAAGAGACCCAGTACTTC. As protein: CAWRSGWGVQETQYF. The rearrangement links TRBV30 to TRBJ2-5; the D gene could be TRBD1 or TRBD2 (5 bases each). This CDR3 contains 15 residues. The germline gives CDR1 GTSNPN, CDR2 SVGIG (reference sequence). The V and J ends lost 3 bases and 1 base respectively, with 15 bases between them.

The rearrangement uses TRBV7-2 and TRBJ1-4; no firm D call. The ends were cut back, 5 bases at V and 3 bases at J, with 10 bases in the middle. This CDR3 spans 14 amino acids. Germline assignment: CDR1 SGHTA and CDR2 FQGNSA. CDR3 DNA: TGTGCCAGCAGCGAGACGACCTCTAATGAAAAACTGTTTTTT. Protein: CASSETTSNEKLFF.